The 31 T cell receptor beta chains listed next were all sequenced from one sample in a study of blood T cell repertoires in COVID-19. TCRdb keeps only in-frame clones here, not all; method: immunoSEQ multiplex PCR. The sample lists some 130,000 clones; about 86% were seen once. The sequenced sample consisted of PBMCs or T cells enriched from blood (not recorded which). The receptor set was obtained from a woman aged 45-65 years who had recovered from COVID-19.

The rearrangement links TRBV6-4 to TRBJ1-2, with 9 bases identical to TRBD1. The trim removed 4 bases at V and 8 bases at J, leaving 5 bases unmatched. CDR3 length equals 13 residues. Per the germline V gene, CDR1 is MRHNA and CDR2 is SNTAGT. The CDR3 region has the DNA TGTGCCAGCAGTGGCGGGACAGGGTTGGGCTACACCTTC. It encodes CASSGGTGLGYTF.

As regards this clone: One end of the junction does not line up with germline, which may come from a read error. This chain joins TRBV5-1 and TRBJ1-2; D possibly corresponds to TRBD1 (6 bases). CDR1 SGHRS and CDR2 YFSETQ come from the germline V gene. This CDR3 is 16 amino acids long. The CDR3 spells CASSLGRTVGYMDYTF. CDR3 DNA sequence: TGCGCCAGCAGTTTGGGGAGGACAGTAGGGTATATGGACTACACCTTC.

This clone was recorded a few times. The V and J genes are TRBV6-1 and TRBJ1-6; TRBD1 matches 9 bases. Germline V gene lookup returns CDR1 MNHNS and CDR2 SASEGT. The CDR3 loop spans 14 amino acids. Germline trimming cut 3 bases from V and 10 bases from J; bases unmatched to any gene: 4. The CDR3 loop reads CASSEDRGNSPLHF. The CDR3 bases are TGTGCCAGCAGTGAGGACAGGGGCAACTCACCCCTCCACTTT.

The gene calls are TRBV10-1 and TRBJ1-1, with D perhaps TRBD1 (5 bases). CDR3 length equals 16 residues. Trimming shortened V by 0 bases and J by 6 bases, and 17 bases separated the two germline ends. From germline, CDR1 is WNHNN and CDR2 SYGVQD (reference sequence). The CDR3 sequence is CASSESTAHSRAEAFF. CDR3 bases: TGCGCCAGCAGTGAGTCGACCGCCCACAGCAGGGCTGAAGCTTTCTTT.

The gene calls are TRBV19 and TRBJ1-3; D may be TRBD1 (5 bases). In germline, CDR1 is LNHDA, CDR2 SQIVND (reference sequence). The CDR3 runs to 14 residues. The germline V and J ends were trimmed by 4 bases and 3 bases, with 10 bases remaining between them. The CDR3 coding sequence is TGTGCCAGTAGTACAGGGTCGATTGGAAACACCATATATTTT. Its translation is CASSTGSIGNTIYF.

The gene calls are TRBV7-2 and TRBJ2-3; 9 nucleotides agree with TRBD1. After removal of 2 bases from V and 1 base from J, the junction contained 1 base not matched to a gene. The CDR3 runs to 15 residues. The germline CDR1 and CDR2 sequences are SGHTA and FQGNSA. The CDR3 sequence is CASSLWDRGTDTQYF. The DNA for the CDR3 is TGTGCCAGCAGCTTATGGGACAGGGGCACAGATACGCAGTATTTT.

The chain carries TRBV3-1 (or the pseudogene TRBV3-2) and TRBJ1-3; D is unresolved. Germline V gene lookup returns CDR1 LGHDT and CDR2 YNNKEL (reference sequence). V lost 4 bases, J lost 0 bases, and 19 bases lay in between. The CDR3 has 18 amino acids. The DNA for the CDR3 is TGTGCCAGCAGCCCCATTGAAAGAACTGCCCTCTCTGGAAACACCATATATTTT. This codes for CASSPIERTALSGNTIYF.

The chain is built from TRBV11-3 and TRBJ2-3; unclear D gene. Germline lookup yields CDR1 SGHNT and CDR2 YENEEA. The V gene lost 3 bases and the J gene lost 1 base, with 14 bases spanning the gap. This CDR3 is 16 amino acids long. The CDR3 region is CASSFSSSVGTDTQYF. CDR3 DNA sequence: TGTGCCAGCAGCTTTTCGTCCTCGGTGGGCACAGATACGCAGTATTTT.

The rearrangement links TRBV24-1 to TRBJ2-3; TRBD2 matches 10 bases. Germline CDR1 is KGHDR and CDR2 is SFDVKD. There are 15 residues in the CDR3. The trim removed 1 base at V and 6 bases at J, leaving 3 bases unmatched. The CDR3, as DNA: TGTGCCACCAGTGATTTAAGCGGGGGGGCGGATACGCAGTATTTT. Protein: CATSDLSGGADTQYF.

V usage is TRBV3-1 (or the pseudogene TRBV3-2) and J usage is TRBJ1-5; 9 bases match TRBD1. This CDR3 is built from 17 residues. The germline gives CDR1 LGHDT, CDR2 YNNKEL (reference sequence). Unmatched junction bases numbered 8, after V lost 5 bases and J lost 0 bases. CDR3 loop: CASSYGTGKRSNQPQHF. CDR3 sequence (DNA): TGTGCCAGCAGCTACGGGACAGGGAAACGTAGCAATCAGCCCCAGCATTTT.

The chain combines TRBV6-6 with TRBJ1-2, with 8 bases matching TRBD1. There are 14 residues in the CDR3. Germline CDR1 and CDR2: MNHNY and SVGAGI (reference sequence). Trimming at V came to 5 bases and at J to 4 bases, leaving 6 bases not matched to a gene. The CDR3 spells CASSTTDRGYGYTF. CDR3 bases: TGTGCCAGCAGTACGACCGACAGGGGCTATGGCTACACCTTC.

This clone showed up just once. The V call is TRBV27, the J call TRBJ2-3, with 11 bases identical to TRBD2. After removal of 4 bases from V and 3 bases from J, the junction contained 9 bases not matched to a gene. The CDR3 consists of 17 residues. CDR1 and CDR2 (germline): MNHEY, SMNVEV (reference sequence). CDR3 region: CASSSLAGGRRTDTQYF. Here the CDR3 DNA reads TGTGCCAGCAGTTCCCTAGCGGGGGGTCGGAGAACAGATACGCAGTATTTT.

V gene TRBV19 combines with J gene TRBJ2-3; D perhaps matches TRBD1 (6 bases). The CDR3 has 13 residues. Trimming took off 2 bases at V and 3 bases at J, with 6 bases between the two ends. Germline lookup yields CDR1 LNHDA and CDR2 SQIVND (reference sequence). The CDR3 DNA is TGTGCCAGTAGTATACAGGGGACAGATACGCAGTATTTT. Amino acid sequence: CASSIQGTDTQYF.

This chain joins TRBV10-3 and TRBJ2-3; 11 bases map to TRBD2. Germline assignment: CDR1 ENHRY and CDR2 SYGVKD. The CDR3 totals 15 residues. After removal of 6 bases from V and 2 bases from J, the junction contained 4 bases not matched to a gene. CDR3 bases: TGTGCCATCAGAAGACTAGCGGGGACCACAGATACGCAGTATTTT. This gives the protein CAIRRLAGTTDTQYF.

This chain joins TRBV5-5 and TRBJ2-2, with TRBD2 identical over 8 bases. V dropped 4 bases and J dropped 5; count of bases not matched to a gene: 7. From germline, CDR1 is SGHKS and CDR2 YYEKEE (reference sequence). The CDR3 is made up of 15 amino acids. The CDR3 reads CASSGGVAGTGELFF. CDR3 sequence (DNA): TGTGCCAGCAGCGGTGGGGTAGCGGGGACCGGGGAGCTGTTTTTT.

The V and J genes are TRBV5-8 and TRBJ2-7; 12 bases fit TRBD1. Germline V CDR1 and CDR2: SGHTS, YDEGEE. V lost 3 bases, J lost 6 bases, and 10 bases stayed unmatched. The CDR3 loop spans 16 amino acids. The CDR3 here is CASSSSGGTGGFEQYF. The CDR3 DNA sequence: TGTGCCAGCAGCTCGTCCGGTGGGACAGGGGGCTTCGAGCAGTACTTC.

CDR3 region: CASSWNSGDEQYF. As DNA, the CDR3 is TGTGCCAGCAGTTGGAATTCAGGGGACGAGCAGTACTTC. The rearrangement joins TRBV6-5 to TRBJ2-7; D is possibly TRBD1 (6 bases). Trimming stripped 4 bases from V and 5 bases from J, with 12 bases between. Germline assignment: CDR1 MNHEY and CDR2 SVGAGI. The length of the CDR3 is 13 residues.

The genes are TRBV10-3 and TRBJ1-1; D not resolved. Trimming took off 0 bases at V and 6 bases at J, with 8 bases between the two ends. Germline loops: CDR1 ENHRY, CDR2 SYGVKD. This CDR3 has 13 amino acids. CDR3 residues: CAISESLQPEAFF. For the CDR3, the DNA is TGTGCCATCAGTGAGTCGCTACAGCCTGAAGCTTTCTTT.

This chain uses TRBV7-2 with TRBJ2-7; D perhaps matches TRBD1 (5 bases). Germline loops: CDR1 SGHTA, CDR2 FQGNSA. Trimming removed 1 base from V and 6 bases from J, with 10 bases in between. The CDR3 has 13 residues. DNA for the CDR3: TGTGCCAGCAGCTTAGGGGGCTTAGGCGAGCAGTACTTC. Protein sequence: CASSLGGLGEQYF.

J is TRBJ1-1 and V is TRBV11-3; 8 bases align to TRBD1. Germline trimming cut 8 bases from V and 1 base from J; bases unmatched to any gene: 6. Germline CDR1 is SGHNT and CDR2 is YENEEA. This CDR3 is built from 14 residues. The chain's CDR3 is CASSAQGANTEAFF. For the CDR3, the DNA is TGTGCCAGCTCAGCCCAGGGGGCGAACACTGAAGCTTTCTTT.

The chain couples TRBV2 to TRBJ2-2, with 11 bases matching TRBD2. The CDR3 is 17 residues long. Germline values: CDR1 SNHLY, CDR2 FYNNEI. V trimming: 3 bases; J trimming: 7 bases; junction bases outside the gene matches: 10. The CDR3 DNA follows: TGTGCCAGCAGTGACCCTTTAGCGGGGGGGCTGGACGGGGAGCTGTTTTTT. This codes for CASSDPLAGGLDGELFF.

V and J are TRBV6-5 and TRBJ2-7; D unclear. V shed 6 bases and J shed 2 bases, with 8 bases lying between them. Germline assignment: CDR1 MNHEY and CDR2 SVGAGI. CDR3 length: 12 residues. CDR3 DNA: TGTGCCAGCAGCTCGGTTGCCTACGAGCAGTACTTC. Translating it yields CASSSVAYEQYF.

This clone was observed once. The gene calls are TRBV19 and TRBJ1-5; 7 bases fit TRBD1. This CDR3 has 16 amino acids. J gave up 1 base and V 2 bases, and 5 bases lay outside the gene matches. The germline gives CDR1 LNHDA, CDR2 SQIVND (reference sequence). The CDR3 spells CASSIPQGLSNQPQHF. The CDR3 DNA is TGTGCCAGTAGTATACCACAGGGGTTAAGCAATCAGCCCCAGCATTTT. Complete variable domain (other parts from reference TRBV19 and TRBJ1-5): DGGITQSPKYLFRKEGQNVTLSCEQNLNHDAMYWYRQDPGQGLRLIYYSQIVNDFQKGDIAEGYSVSREKKESFPLTVTSAQKNPTAFYLCASSIPQGLSNQPQHFGDGTRLSIL.

V is TRBV6-5 and J is TRBJ1-2; the D is unclear. Germline V gene sequence: CDR1 MNHEY, CDR2 SVGAGI. The V end was cut by 0 bases, the J end by 4 bases, with 9 bases between. The length of the CDR3 is 14 residues. As DNA, the CDR3 is TGTGCCAGCAGTTACTCGAGTCTGAGCTATGGCTACACCTTC. Its protein is CASSYSSLSYGYTF.

The chain joins TRBV6-5 to TRBJ1-1; D not certain. This CDR3 is built from 14 residues. CDR1 and CDR2 (germline): MNHEY, SVGAGI. V lost 11 bases to trimming and J lost 5 bases, with 21 bases between them. CDR3 coding DNA: TGTGCCGCAGCGGGGAGATATGAAGCGACTGAAGCTTTCTTT. The encoded protein is CAAAGRYEATEAFF.

V and J are TRBV7-6 and TRBJ1-1; TRBD1 aligns across 9 bases. CDR1 and CDR2 (germline): SGHVS, FNYEAQ. The CDR3 loop spans 15 amino acids. V was pared by 2 bases and J by 5 bases, with 6 bases of the junction left unmatched. In nucleotides, the CDR3 is TGTGCCAGCAGCTTACTCCGGGACAGGGTGACTGAAGCTTTCTTT. This translates into CASSLLRDRVTEAFF.

This sequence joins TRBV5-1 and TRBJ1-4; 7 positions agree with TRBD1. The J segment lost 8 bases and the V segment lost 5 bases, leaving 12 bases of the junction unmatched. CDR1 and CDR2 from the germline V gene are SGHRS and YFSETQ. This CDR3 comprises 15 residues. The CDR3 DNA reads TGCGCCAGCAGTCCGACAGGGTCGGGTTGGGAAAAACTGTTTTTT. Protein: CASSPTGSGWEKLFF. The entire variable domain, with the rest obtained from reference TRBV5-1 and TRBJ1-4, is as follows: KAGVTQTPRYLIKTRGQQVTLSCSPISGHRSVSWYQQTPGQGLQFLFEYFSETQRNKGNFPGRFSGRQFSNSRSEMNVSTLELGDSALYLCASSPTGSGWEKLFFGSGTQLSVL.

V and J are TRBV11-3 and TRBJ2-1, with D perhaps matching TRBD2 (6 bases). Trimming took 7 bases from V and 7 from J, leaving 23 bases between them. In germline, CDR1 is SGHNT, CDR2 YENEEA. The CDR3 runs to 16 residues. As DNA, the CDR3 is TGTGCCAGCAACCCAGGGCTACTCGGAGGGTGGAATGAGCAGTTCTTC. Protein product: CASNPGLLGGWNEQFF.

V usage is TRBV7-8 and J usage is TRBJ1-1, with 8 bases lining up with TRBD1. This CDR3 is 14 amino acids long. CDR1 is SGHVS and CDR2 is FQNEAQ in the germline V gene. V shed 3 bases and J 6 bases; nucleotides not matched to a gene: 6. The CDR3 loop reads CASSLAGGRAEAFF. CDR3 DNA: TGTGCCAGCAGCTTGGCAGGGGGCCGGGCTGAAGCTTTCTTT. Together with reference TRBV7-8 and TRBJ1-1, the CDR3 gives the full variable domain: GAGVSQSPRYKVAKRGQDVALRCDPISGHVSLFWYQQALGQGPEFLTYFQNEAQLDKSGLPSDRFFAERPEGSVSTLKIQRTQQEDSAVYLCASSLAGGRAEAFFGQGTRLTVV.

J is TRBJ1-5 and V is TRBV6-1, with 7 bases matching TRBD1. The CDR3 has 15 residues. The J segment lost 4 bases and the V segment lost 1 base, leaving 4 bases of the junction unmatched. CDR1 is MNHNS, CDR2 SASEGT, per germline. The CDR3 loop is CASSEGGTANQPQHF. The DNA of the CDR3 is TGTGCCAGCAGTGAAGGCGGGACAGCAAATCAGCCCCAGCATTTT.

The V call is TRBV6-1, the J call TRBJ2-3, with D maybe TRBD1 (6 bases). The germline V gene has CDR1 MNHNS and CDR2 SASEGT. The CDR3 is made up of 16 amino acids. V lost 1 base, J lost 2 bases, and 13 bases lay in between. This CDR3 reads CASSEGWGPTTDTQYF. The CDR3 bases are TGTGCCAGCAGTGAAGGCTGGGGGCCCACCACAGATACGCAGTATTTT.